This passage covers 22 T cell receptor beta chains from one sample sequenced in a study of CXCR3-negative and CXCR3-positive naive CD8 T cells. Points from the study as a whole: Hydrophobicity of TRB CDR3s was greater in CXCR3-positive naive cells than in CXCR3-negative naive cells.

The libraries of TRB cDNA were prepared using 5' RACE with UMI labels. TCRdb reanalyzed the 5' RACE reads, giving one entry per CDR3 protein sequence and no DNA. This repertoire comprises roughly 110,000 distinct CDR3 sequences; its ten largest clones make up more than 0.3%. The antigens for these receptors are not known. Input material: naive CXCR3+ CD8+ T cells from blood. The subset was: CD45RO-CCR7+CD27+CD95- naive CD8+ T cells expressing CXCR3 (TNR3+). All receptors come from a human donor in good health. Some clones in this sample may be carry-over from other donors' samples.

J is TRBJ2-5 and V is TRBV7-9. The CDR3 is made up of 16 amino acids. Germline V gene sequence: CDR1 SEHNR, CDR2 FQNEAQ (reference sequence). The CDR3 loop is CASSLAPQEIQETQYF.

The chain couples TRBV6-5 to TRBJ2-1. Germline V gives CDR1 MNHEY, CDR2 SVGAGI. This CDR3 spans 13 amino acids. This CDR3 is CASSYGQRNEQFF.

The V and J genes are TRBV11-2 and TRBJ1-2. Germline loops: CDR1 SGHAT, CDR2 FQNNGV. This CDR3 region has 13 residues. The CDR3 region is CASSGMANYGYTF.

The genes are TRBV11-2 and TRBJ2-1; there is no DNA to check the TCRdb D call of TRBD1. Per the germline V gene, CDR1 is SGHAT and CDR2 is FQNNGV. The CDR3 loop spans 15 amino acids. CDR3 loop: CASSLSQGINNEQFF.

The chain couples TRBV28 to TRBJ2-7; TCRdb designates TRBD1, a call that cannot be tested without DNA. Germline values: CDR1 MDHEN, CDR2 SYDVKM. The CDR3 covers 14 residues. This chain's CDR3 is CASTDRASSYEQYF.

V and J are TRBV28 and TRBJ2-1; TCRdb indicates TRBD2, and absent DNA this call remains unverified. CDR1 and CDR2 (germline): MDHEN, SYDVKM. The CDR3 contains 16 residues. The CDR3 spells CASSFLAGGQRNEQFF. Combining the CDR3 with reference TRBV28 and TRBJ2-1 gives the whole variable domain DVKVTQSSRYLVKRTGEKVFLECVQDMDHENMFWYRQDPGLGLRLIYFSYDVKMKEKGDIPEGYSVSREKKERFSLILESASTNQTSMYLCASSFLAGGQRNEQFFGPGTRLTVL.

The V gene is TRBV29-1, the J gene TRBJ1-2; TCRdb's D call, TRBD1, is unchecked because there is no DNA. This CDR3 spans 13 amino acids. Germline CDR1 reads SQVTM; CDR2 reads ANQGSEA. The CDR3 here is CSVRQEAGYGYTF.

This chain links TRBV4-1 with TRBJ1-6; the TRBD1 assignment by TCRdb is unverifiable without DNA. Germline-derived CDR1 and CDR2 are MGHRA and YSYEKL. The CDR3 totals 14 residues. The CDR3 loop reads CASSPGQSNSPLHF.

This sequence joins TRBV6-2 or TRBV6-3 and TRBJ2-1; TCRdb proposes TRBD2, but this gene call is untestable without DNA. The CDR3 spans 15 residues. The V gene's germline CDR1 is MNHEY and CDR2 SVGEGT. The CDR3 spells CASGTIRLAGNEQFF.

J is TRBJ1-5 and V is TRBV25-1; no DNA is available, so the TRBD1 call from TCRdb remains unchecked. Germline lookup yields CDR1 MGHDK and CDR2 SYGVNS. The CDR3 has 14 residues. The CDR3 reads CASSDPGGNQPQHF.

CDR3 in amino acids: CASSPGDRTNTEAFF. The chain employs TRBV5-1 and TRBJ1-1; TCRdb gives TRBD1 as the D gene, but with no DNA this cannot be confirmed. Germline-derived CDR1 and CDR2 are SGHRS and YFSETQ. This CDR3 has 15 residues.

The chain is built from TRBV7-6 and TRBJ1-1; TCRdb selects TRBD1, and the lack of DNA leaves this call unchecked. CDR3 length equals 15 residues. Germline V lookup: CDR1 SGHVS, CDR2 FNYEAQ. CDR3 in amino acids: CASSLGTDFNTEAFF.

The genes are TRBV6-2 or TRBV6-3 and TRBJ1-1; TCRdb selects TRBD1, and the lack of DNA leaves this call unchecked. From germline, CDR1 is MNHEY and CDR2 SVGEGT. This CDR3 spans 15 amino acids. The CDR3: CASRVQDAMNTEAFF.

V usage is TRBV4-1 and J usage is TRBJ1-2; TCRdb's D call, TRBD1, is unchecked because there is no DNA. CDR1 is MGHRA and CDR2 is YSYEKL in the germline V gene. This CDR3 spans 17 amino acids. CDR3 amino acids: CASSLRQGESDNYGYTF.

The V gene is TRBV24-1, the J gene TRBJ2-1; TCRdb reports TRBD1, a call that lacks DNA to check it against. In germline, CDR1 is KGHDR, CDR2 SFDVKD. The CDR3 sequence is 13 residues long. The CDR3: CAPRDPRRNEQFF.

CDR3 in amino acids: CASSPRGVQETQYF. The gene calls are TRBV18 and TRBJ2-5. Germline CDR1 is KGHSH and CDR2 is LQKENI. The CDR3 contains 14 residues. The full variable domain, completed using reference TRBV18 and TRBJ2-5, is NAGVMQNPRHLVRRRGQEARLRCSPMKGHSHVYWYRQLPEEGLKFMVYLQKENIIDESGMPKERFSAEFPKEGPSILRIQQVVRGDSAAYFCASSPRGVQETQYFGPGTRLLVL.

The gene calls are TRBV5-1 and TRBJ1-2; TCRdb calls TRBD1, which cannot be checked without DNA. This CDR3 spans 16 amino acids. CDR1 and CDR2 (germline): SGHRS, YFSETQ. CDR3 sequence reads: CASSLDPAGRTYGYTF.

The chain uses TRBV7-8 and TRBJ1-1. From germline, CDR1 is SGHVS and CDR2 FQNEAQ. The CDR3 totals 14 residues. The CDR3 spells CASSLAPIETEAFF.

The gene calls are TRBV21-1 and TRBJ2-4; TCRdb selects TRBD2, and the lack of DNA leaves this call unchecked. TRBV21-1 is a pseudogene segment. This CDR3 region has 19 residues. CDR3 loop: CASSCPGLAGDLAKNIQYF.

The chain uses TRBV25-1 and TRBJ2-5. The CDR3 totals 16 residues. CDR1 and CDR2 from the germline V gene are MGHDK and SYGVNS. The CDR3 loop reads CASSEFRLATQETQYF.

The chain joins TRBV29-1 to TRBJ1-3; TCRdb calls TRBD1, which cannot be checked without DNA. The CDR3 spans 12 residues. CDR1 and CDR2 from the germline V gene are SQVTM and ANQGSEA. CDR3 protein: CSVRVSGNTIYF.

The V gene is TRBV12-3 or TRBV12-4, the J gene TRBJ2-7; TCRdb designates TRBD1, a call that cannot be tested without DNA. The CDR3 consists of 12 residues. The CDR3 is CASSPPDSEQYF.